One and the same sample provided the 25 T cell receptor beta chains below, sequenced in a study of blood T cell repertoires in COVID-19. The protocol was immunoSEQ multiplex PCR, while the TCRdb copy is restricted to in-frame clones and leaves out a portion. The sample carries 200,000 to 300,000 clones, about 87% recorded once. Sequences were obtained from peripheral blood. These receptors originate from a human donor in a cohort sampled during active COVID-19.

This clone has more than one count but fewer than ten. The chain links TRBV7-9 to TRBJ2-7; TRBD2 is a possible D gene (6 bases). The CDR3 consists of 14 residues. Trimming removed 5 bases from V and 1 base from J, with 12 bases in between. The V gene's germline CDR1 is SEHNR and CDR2 FQNEAQ (reference sequence). The DNA of the CDR3 is TGTGCCAGCAGCCCCTGGGACTCTTCCTACGAGCAGTACTTC. Protein: CASSPWDSSYEQYF.

The chain is built from TRBV6-1 and TRBJ2-7; TRBD1 agrees at 7 bases. This CDR3 has 16 residues. V gave up 1 base and J gave up 5 bases; unmatched junction bases: 11. Germline CDR1 MNHNS, CDR2 SASEGT. The CDR3 sequence is CASSEGTGLLTHEQYF. CDR3 sequence (DNA): TGTGCCAGCAGTGAAGGGACAGGCCTTCTAACCCACGAGCAGTACTTC.

This clone came up once. The V and J genes are TRBV11-2 and TRBJ2-3, with 7 bases aligning to TRBD1. Germline CDR1 and CDR2: SGHAT and FQNNGV. The CDR3 runs 16 residues. V lost 4 bases to trimming and J lost 0 bases; unmatched junction nucleotides: 7. DNA for the CDR3: TGTGCCAGCAGCTCCCCCGGGACAGCCAGCACAGATACGCAGTATTTT. As protein: CASSSPGTASTDTQYF.

The rearrangement joins TRBV5-1 to TRBJ2-7; weak D call: TRBD2 (6 bases). The length of the CDR3 is 17 residues. Germline CDR1 and CDR2: SGHRS and YFSETQ. V was shortened by 0 bases and J by 0 bases, with 16 bases between the two germline ends. The CDR3 coding sequence is TGCGCCAGCAGCTTGGCCGTGGGGGGTTGGTTCTCCTACGAGCAGTACTTC. As protein: CASSLAVGGWFSYEQYF. Complete variable domain (other parts from reference TRBV5-1 and TRBJ2-7): KAGVTQTPRYLIKTRGQQVTLSCSPISGHRSVSWYQQTPGQGLQFLFEYFSETQRNKGNFPGRFSGRQFSNSRSEMNVSTLELGDSALYLCASSLAVGGWFSYEQYFGPGTRLTVT.

The gene calls are TRBV19 and TRBJ1-4; TRBD1 is a possible D gene (5 bases). V was trimmed by 0 bases and J by 11 bases, leaving 22 bases between them. The CDR3 consists of 17 residues. Per the germline V gene, CDR1 is LNHDA and CDR2 is SQIVND (reference sequence). The CDR3 protein is CASSIEAGPRAQKKLFF. DNA of the CDR3: TGTGCCAGTAGTATAGAAGCGGGGCCGCGCGCCCAGAAGAAACTGTTTTTT. Based on the CDR3 plus reference TRBV19 and TRBJ1-4, the full variable domain is DGGITQSPKYLFRKEGQNVTLSCEQNLNHDAMYWYRQDPGQGLRLIYYSQIVNDFQKGDIAEGYSVSREKKESFPLTVTSAQKNPTAFYLCASSIEAGPRAQKKLFFGSGTQLSVL.

The chain carries TRBV18 and TRBJ1-5; 7 nucleotides align to TRBD1. Germline V CDR1 and CDR2: KGHSH, LQKENI. This CDR3 contains 14 residues. Losses at the gene ends were 8 bases for V and 0 bases for J; bases not matched to a gene: 4. In DNA, the CDR3 is TGTGCCAGCCGGGACAGTACTAGCAATCAGCCCCAGCATTTT. Protein product: CASRDSTSNQPQHF.

This rearrangement joins TRBV15 to TRBJ2-1; 10 bases match TRBD2. The CDR3 length is 16 residues. Germline V gene lookup returns CDR1 LNHNV and CDR2 YYDKDF (reference sequence). The V gene end was trimmed by 1 base and the J gene end by 7 bases; junction bases not matched to a gene: 7. The CDR3 DNA follows: TGTGCCACCAGCAGAGCCCCGGGACTAGCGATGAATGAGCAGTTCTTC. Amino acid sequence: CATSRAPGLAMNEQFF. The full variable domain, rest sourced from reference TRBV15 and TRBJ2-1, is DAMVIQNPRYQVTQFGKPVTLSCSQTLNHNVMYWYQQKSSQAPKLLFHYYDKDFNNEADTPDNFQSRRPNTSFCFLDIRSPGLGDTAMYLCATSRAPGLAMNEQFFGPGTRLTVL.

The J gene is TRBJ1-2, the V gene TRBV6-1, with 7 bases aligning to TRBD1. Germline CDR1 and CDR2: MNHNS and SASEGT. CDR3 length: 14 residues. V trimming: 3 bases; J trimming: 2 bases; junction bases outside the gene matches: 3. The CDR3 region is CASSDLQGNYGYTF. The CDR3 nucleotides read TGTGCCAGCAGTGATTTACAGGGGAACTATGGCTACACCTTC.

This chain links TRBV5-4 with TRBJ2-3; maybe TRBD2 (6 bases). The CDR3 extends over 14 amino acids. With 4 bases removed from V and 4 bases from J, the gap between germline ends came to 13 bases. CDR1 is SGHNT and CDR2 is YYREEE in the germline V gene (reference sequence). The CDR3 is CASSQIAVSDTQYF. In DNA form, the CDR3 reads TGTGCCAGCAGCCAAATAGCGGTCTCAGATACGCAGTATTTT. Full variable domain (missing parts from reference TRBV5-4 and TRBJ2-3): ETGVTQSPTHLIKTRGQQVTLRCSSQSGHNTVSWYQQALGQGPQFIFQYYREEENGRGNFPPRFSGLQFPNYSSELNVNALELDDSALYLCASSQIAVSDTQYFGPGTRLTVL.

This clone was seen only a few times. The chain recombines TRBV2 with TRBJ2-7; weak D call: TRBD2 (6 bases). From germline, CDR1 is SNHLY and CDR2 FYNNEI. Trimming took 8 bases from V and 1 from J, leaving 9 bases between them. CDR3 length: 12 residues. CDR3 nucleotide sequence: TGTGCCAGCGGCGGGATTTCCTACGAGCAGTACTTC. Translating gives CASGGISYEQYF.

A few counts support this clone. The same CDR3 arises from other DNA sequences in this sample as well. The chain has TRBV11-3 and TRBJ2-2; D unresolved. The CDR3 contains 13 residues. Germline CDR1 SGHNT, CDR2 YENEEA. Trimming removed 2 bases from V and 1 base from J, with 2 bases in between. The CDR3, as DNA: TGTGCCAGCAGCTTACTGAACACCGGGGAGCTGTTTTTT. This codes for CASSLLNTGELFF.

The chain couples TRBV3-1 (or the pseudogene TRBV3-2) to TRBJ2-3; the match to TRBD2 covers 9 bases. Germline assignment: CDR1 LGHDT and CDR2 YNNKEL (reference sequence). The CDR3 runs to 18 residues. The ends lost 0 bases at V and 1 base at J; junction bases unmatched: 8. The CDR3 DNA reads TGTGCCAGCAGCCAAGAAAGGACTAGCGAGTTTCGCACAGATACGCAGTATTTT. Translation gives CASSQERTSEFRTDTQYF.

CDR3 DNA: TGTGCCAGCGGAGATTTCCGCAATGAGCAGTTCTTC. Protein: CASGDFRNEQFF. The chain has TRBV6-5 and TRBJ2-1; no firm D call. Germline CDR1 and CDR2: MNHEY and SVGAGI. The CDR3 is made up of 12 amino acids. The germline V and J ends were trimmed by 8 bases and 6 bases, with 11 bases remaining between them.

In its sample, this clone was seen once. The CDR3: CASSPRTGGGGQPQHF. In DNA form, the CDR3 reads TGTGCCAGCTCTCCTCGAACAGGGGGAGGTGGTCAGCCCCAGCATTTT. This chain connects TRBV18 to TRBJ1-5; 8 bases line up with TRBD1. Trimming removed 6 bases from V and 6 bases from J; junction bases left unmatched: 13. The CDR3 length is 16 residues. Germline V CDR1 and CDR2: KGHSH, LQKENI. Drawing the rest from reference TRBV18 and TRBJ1-5, the complete variable domain is NAGVMQNPRHLVRRRGQEARLRCSPMKGHSHVYWYRQLPEEGLKFMVYLQKENIIDESGMPKERFSAEFPKEGPSILRIQQVVRGDSAAYFCASSPRTGGGGQPQHFGDGTRLSIL.

This clone occurred once. V usage is TRBV19 and J usage is TRBJ1-3; 7 bases are shared with TRBD1. The trim removed 8 bases at V and 2 bases at J, leaving 12 bases unmatched. CDR1 and CDR2 (germline): LNHDA, SQIVND (reference sequence). CDR3 length: 16 residues. In DNA form, the CDR3 reads TGTGCCAGTTCTTTATCGTTCCAGGGGGCTGGAAACACCATATATTTT. It specifies CASSLSFQGAGNTIYF.

V and J are TRBV18 and TRBJ1-3, with a weak D call TRBD1 (6 bases). Germline values: CDR1 KGHSH, CDR2 LQKENI. Between the trimmed V and J ends, which lost 2 bases and 4 bases, there was a span of 15 bases. The CDR3 is made up of 16 amino acids. The CDR3 region has the DNA TGTGCCAGCTCACCATCTACAGGGTTGAACGGAAACACCATATATTTT. Protein product: CASSPSTGLNGNTIYF.

For the CDR3, the DNA is TGTGCCAGCAGCTTAGGATCACTAGCGGGAGTCGATGAGCAGTTCTTC. Translated, it gives CASSLGSLAGVDEQFF. This sequence joins TRBV11-3 and TRBJ2-1, with TRBD2 matching 11 bases. J was trimmed by 8 bases and V by 1 base; bases with no gene match: 7. This CDR3 has 16 residues. Germline V gives CDR1 SGHNT, CDR2 YENEEA.

This chain links TRBV5-1 with TRBJ2-5; D not resolved. CDR1 and CDR2 (germline): SGHRS, YFSETQ. The CDR3 extends over 13 amino acids. The ends were cut back, 0 bases at V and 3 bases at J, with 6 bases in the middle. CDR3 residues: CASSLGQEETQYF. The CDR3 DNA reads as TGCGCCAGCAGCTTGGGACAAGAAGAGACCCAGTACTTC.

The chain carries TRBV14 and TRBJ2-1, with D perhaps matching TRBD2 (6 bases). Germline V lookup: CDR1 SGHDN, CDR2 FVKESK. Trimming removed 0 bases from V and 3 bases from J, with 12 bases in between. The CDR3 loop spans 16 amino acids. The CDR3 here is CASSQDYGRIYNEQFF. CDR3 bases: TGTGCCAGCAGCCAAGATTACGGGAGAATCTACAATGAGCAGTTCTTC.

The V and J genes are TRBV5-6 and TRBJ2-2; 7 nucleotides match TRBD2. This CDR3 comprises 15 residues. Unmatched junction bases numbered 7, after V lost 4 bases and J lost 4 bases. Germline loops: CDR1 SGHDT, CDR2 YYEEEE. CDR3 sequence reads: CASSPWGRATGELFF. DNA of the CDR3: TGTGCCAGCAGCCCCTGGGGGAGGGCCACCGGGGAGCTGTTTTTT.

The gene calls are TRBV4-2 and TRBJ1-2, with D tentatively TRBD1 (6 bases). V lost 2 bases, J lost 3 bases, and 13 bases lay in between. There are 15 residues in the CDR3. Per germline, CDR1 LGHNA and CDR2 YNFKEQ. CDR3 sequence (DNA): TGTGCCAGCAGCCAAAGTGGGGGCCTGGACTATGGCTACACCTTC. It translates to CASSQSGGLDYGYTF.

This chain connects TRBV28 to TRBJ2-3; TRBD2 might be the D (6 bases). The CDR3 is 14 amino acids. The V end lost 6 bases, the J end lost 0 bases, and 10 bases lay between the germline ends. Germline V gene data show CDR1 as MDHEN and CDR2 as SYDVKM. This chain's CDR3 is CASRPGTSTDTQYF. CDR3 DNA: TGTGCCAGCAGGCCCGGGACTAGCACAGATACGCAGTATTTT.

The chain combines TRBV5-1 with TRBJ2-5, with 7 bases matching TRBD2. CDR3 length: 16 amino acids. Per germline, CDR1 SGHRS and CDR2 YFSETQ. J lost 5 bases, V lost 4 bases, and 14 bases had no gene match. The CDR3 sequence: CASSPMMGGGVETQYF. The CDR3, as DNA: TGCGCCAGCAGCCCCATGATGGGCGGGGGTGTGGAGACCCAGTACTTC. Together with reference TRBV5-1 and TRBJ2-5, the CDR3 gives the full variable domain: KAGVTQTPRYLIKTRGQQVTLSCSPISGHRSVSWYQQTPGQGLQFLFEYFSETQRNKGNFPGRFSGRQFSNSRSEMNVSTLELGDSALYLCASSPMMGGGVETQYFGPGTRLLVL.

This clone has at least ten counts. Different DNA sequences within this sample yield the same CDR3. This rearrangement joins TRBV10-1 to TRBJ2-7; D call uncertain. The CDR3 sequence is 14 residues long. Between the trimmed V and J ends, which lost 0 bases and 1 base, there was a span of 7 bases. Germline V CDR1 and CDR2: WNHNN, SYGVQD (reference sequence). The DNA of the CDR3 is TGCGCCAGCAGTGAGTCGGGCAGTTCCTACGAGCAGTACTTC. Amino acids: CASSESGSSYEQYF.

V is TRBV25-1 and J is TRBJ1-1; 9 bases fit TRBD1. The CDR3 runs to 14 residues. Germline CDR1 reads MGHDK; CDR2 reads SYGVNS. The trim removed 6 bases at V and 5 bases at J, leaving 7 bases unmatched. CDR3 nucleotide sequence: TGTGCCAGCAGCGGTACAGGGGGCATTACTGAAGCTTTCTTT. Translated, it gives CASSGTGGITEAFF.